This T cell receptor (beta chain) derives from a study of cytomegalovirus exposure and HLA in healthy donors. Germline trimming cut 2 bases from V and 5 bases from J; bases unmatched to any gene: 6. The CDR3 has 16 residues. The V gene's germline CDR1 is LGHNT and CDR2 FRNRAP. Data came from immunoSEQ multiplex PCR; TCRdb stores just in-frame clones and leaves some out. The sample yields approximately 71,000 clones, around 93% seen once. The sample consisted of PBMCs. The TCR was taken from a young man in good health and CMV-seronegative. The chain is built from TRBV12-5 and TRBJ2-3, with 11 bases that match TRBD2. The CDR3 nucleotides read TGTGCTAGTGGTTTGAACCCTAGCGGGAGGCGAGATACGCAGTATTTT. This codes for CASGLNPSGRRDTQYF.